The 3 T cell receptor beta chains given below trace back to one sample, sequenced in a study of technical replicates of blood from several donors. Data came from immunoSEQ multiplex PCR; TCRdb stores just in-frame clones and leaves some out. The table includes 60,000 to 85,000 clones, 94% detected once. The sequenced sample consisted of T cells isolated from PBMCs. These receptors all stem from a human donor in good health.

The J gene is TRBJ1-5, the V gene TRBV19; a weak D match, TRBD1 (6 bases). V dropped 0 bases and J dropped 12 bases, with 15 bases sitting between them. Germline V gene sequence: CDR1 LNHDA, CDR2 SQIVND (reference sequence). The CDR3 totals 14 residues. For the CDR3, the DNA is TGTGCCAGTAGTATAGACAACGGTCACAGGGTCCAGCATTTT. Translated, it gives CASSIDNGHRVQHF. Based on the CDR3 plus reference TRBV19 and TRBJ1-5, the full variable domain is DGGITQSPKYLFRKEGQNVTLSCEQNLNHDAMYWYRQDPGQGLRLIYYSQIVNDFQKGDIAEGYSVSREKKESFPLTVTSAQKNPTAFYLCASSIDNGHRVQHFGDGTRLSIL.

Here the CDR3 reads CASSYGLAGSRETQYF. CDR3 coding DNA: TGTGCCAGCAGTTACGGACTAGCGGGGAGCCGAGAGACCCAGTACTTC. The V call is TRBV6-5, the J call TRBJ2-5; 12 nucleotides agree with TRBD2. The CDR3 loop spans 16 amino acids. CDR1 and CDR2 from the germline V gene are MNHEY and SVGAGI. The V and J ends lost 2 bases and 4 bases, in that order; junction bases with no gene match: 5.

The CDR3 protein is CASSSGLAGVGDTQYF. The DNA for the CDR3 is TGCGCCAGCAGCTCGGGACTAGCGGGAGTCGGGGATACGCAGTATTTT. The J gene is TRBJ2-3, the V gene TRBV5-1; TRBD2 aligns across 14 bases. After removal of 3 bases from V and 6 bases from J, the junction contained 6 bases not matched to a gene. CDR3 length: 16 residues. Germline lookup yields CDR1 SGHRS and CDR2 YFSETQ. The full variable domain, completed using reference TRBV5-1 and TRBJ2-3, is KAGVTQTPRYLIKTRGQQVTLSCSPISGHRSVSWYQQTPGQGLQFLFEYFSETQRNKGNFPGRFSGRQFSNSRSEMNVSTLELGDSALYLCASSSGLAGVGDTQYFGPGTRLTVL.